This T cell receptor beta chain was found in a study of shared clonotypes between healthy human individuals. This clone was recorded once. CDR1 and CDR2 (germline): ENHRY, SYGVKD. The CDR3 contains 17 residues. Trimming at V came to 4 bases and at J to 1 base, leaving 11 bases not matched to a gene. Per the original methods: ImmunoSEQ sequences covered only the junction and lacked quality scores; filtering therefore differed. The table came from immunoSEQ multiplex PCR; TCRdb's copy has only in-frame clones and leaves some out. Clone size and V and J calls were adopted from that table, with D and trimming inferred from the DNA. The table has about 2 million clones, approximately 95% seen once.

The V call is TRBV10-3, the J call TRBJ2-3; 7 bases line up with TRBD1. The source of this sequence is a young man in good health. Source material: naive CD4+ T cells sorted from blood. Sample subset: CD45RA+ positively selected. The CDR3: CAISGKQGQRGTDTQYF. Written as DNA, the CDR3 is TGTGCCATCAGTGGTAAACAGGGGCAAAGGGGCACAGATACGCAGTATTTT.